This note documents a single T cell receptor (beta chain) sequence. Its antigen is still unknown. Germline CDR1 is SGHRS and CDR2 is YFSETQ. The CDR3 loop spans 15 amino acids. The V gene end was trimmed by 4 bases and the J gene end by 8 bases; junction bases not matched to a gene: 9. The sample comes from a study of blood T cells in healthy people across ages. Findings of the study overall: Higher naive T cell percentage went strongly together with higher TCR beta diversity. When set beside aged donors, long-lived donors presented more naive CD4+ cells and higher diversity.

Together with a sample-barcoded 5' primer, a J-beta primer mix was included in a second PCR lasting about 7 to 12 cycles. TCRdb called the 5' RACE reads again in MiXCR, with one record for every CDR3 protein. The sample includes approximately 800,000 distinct CDR3 sequences, over 45% seen only once; the top ten take approximately 20%. Specimen: blood. This rearrangement joins TRBV5-1 to TRBJ2-1; 10 positions match TRBD2. The origin of this receptor is a man between 25 and 39 years old in good health. CDR3 bases: TGCGCCAGCAGCGAAGGATCCCTAGCGGGAGATGAGCAGTTCTTC. Translation gives CASSEGSLAGDEQFF.